This is a list of T cell receptor beta chains from one sample in a study of CD8 T cells in Susac syndrome. TCRdb recomputed calls from the immunoSEQ multiplex PCR reads with MiXCR, one row per CDR3 protein. The table has around 150,000 distinct CDR3 sequences, approximately 95% seen once. The sample comprised CD8+ T cells from PBMCs. Source of these receptors: a human donor with Susac syndrome. The CDR3 runs from the conserved cysteine through the conserved F or W.

>TRBV7-9|TRBJ2-1
CASSLTTGGEENEQFF
>TRBV7-9|TRBJ2-3
CASSSTSGTSTDTQYF
>TRBV15|TRBJ2-1
CATRGATTSYNEQFF
>TRBV13|TRBJ2-1
CASSANQGEQFF
>TRBV9|TRBJ2-2
CASSVAGGLTGELFF
>TRBV11-2|TRBJ2-7
CASSGRSGIYEQYF
>TRBV15|TRBJ1-5
CATRQGVGGNQPQHF
>TRBV12-3/TRBV12-4|TRBJ2-5
CASSFGQATGETQYF
>TRBV13|TRBJ2-1
CASKPSGSSYNEQFF
>TRBV6-2/TRBV6-3|TRBJ2-7
CASSKNGQGIGEQYF
>TRBV7-2|TRBJ2-4
CASSLAQGSKNIQYF
>TRBV3-1|TRBJ2-3
CASSQDWQGSDTQYF
>TRBV9|TRBJ1-2
CASRHDRDRYGYTF
>TRBV27|TRBJ1-2
CASSSGPNYGYTF
>TRBV25-1|TRBJ2-5
CASSPWGEETQYF
>TRBV24-1|TRBJ2-2
CATSDSDSSQPGELFF
>TRBV27|TRBJ2-3
CASSLDSFATDTQYF
>TRBV27|TRBJ2-5
CASSLGYGGETQYF
>TRBV4-1|TRBJ2-5
CASSDRQGVVETQYF
>TRBV9|TRBJ2-1
CASSVYLVPNEQFF
>TRBV25-1|TRBJ2-7
CASSEYWAENYKEQYF
>TRBV29-1|TRBJ1-1
CSVGPGEDTEAFF
>TRBV5-6|TRBJ2-3
CASSLGQLGTDTQYF
>TRBV20-1|TRBJ2-1
CSASGTSPFYYNEQFF
>TRBV6-6|TRBJ2-7
CASSYYRIYEQYF
>TRBV29-1|TRBJ2-7
CSVEQGAPNEQYF
>TRBV3-1|TRBJ2-7
CASSQGPDRPTYEQYF
>TRBV29-1|TRBJ2-2
CSAQGADTGELFF
>TRBV11-2|TRBJ2-7
CASSGWAGRSYEQYF
>TRBV2|TRBJ1-2
CASPGTAEDYGYTF
>TRBV12-3/TRBV12-4|TRBJ2-7
CASSQAGTEDYEQYF
>TRBV29-1|TRBJ2-7
CSVLTVKSSYEQYF
>TRBV12-3/TRBV12-4|TRBJ2-1
CASSFSSGRGSYNEQFF
>TRBV4-1|TRBJ2-7
CASSQDVRVEQYF
>TRBV6-1|TRBJ2-1
CASSEYGNEQFF
>TRBV30|TRBJ2-1
CAWSGLAGNEQFF
>TRBV5-1|TRBJ2-2
CASRLTSKAGELFF
>TRBV5-1|TRBJ2-1
CASSYRQGADEQFF
>TRBV27|TRBJ2-3
CASSLSVDFTDTQYF
>TRBV25-1|TRBJ2-7
CASSEKASYEQYF
>TRBV9|TRBJ2-3
CASSASTSVDTQYF
>TRBV6-5|TRBJ2-7
CASSDFTGTGDEQYF
>TRBV7-3|TRBJ2-1
CASSDSGTGSNEQFF
>TRBV29-1|TRBJ1-2
CSVDEGTGVYGYTF
>TRBV2|TRBJ2-7
CASSEALRQAYEQYF